The subject of this entry is one T cell receptor beta chain. The CDR3 has 14 amino acids. The V gene's germline CDR1 is SEHNR and CDR2 FQNEAQ (reference sequence). Amplified TCR beta CDR3 regions came from RNA transcripts. HTBI primers were used for first-round RT-PCR of the TCR CDR3. Each CDR3 protein is one row after TCRdb ran MiXCR on the multiplex PCR reads. The sample records about 580,000 distinct CDR3 sequences, about 43% being singletons. This sample was taken from a study of T cells in Graves' hyperthyroidism and ophthalmopathy. V usage is TRBV7-9 and J usage is TRBJ2-7, with a weak D call TRBD1 (5 bases). TRBJ2-1 explains the end of the DNA better; the J call may be wrong. Material for sequencing was peripheral blood or thyroid tissue (not recorded which). This TCR came from a woman under 30 with Graves' hyperthyroidism. CDR3 nucleotides: TGTGCCAGCAGCCCCAGGGCCCCTTTCTTGCGGCAGTTCTTC. Protein sequence: CASSPRAPFLRQFF.